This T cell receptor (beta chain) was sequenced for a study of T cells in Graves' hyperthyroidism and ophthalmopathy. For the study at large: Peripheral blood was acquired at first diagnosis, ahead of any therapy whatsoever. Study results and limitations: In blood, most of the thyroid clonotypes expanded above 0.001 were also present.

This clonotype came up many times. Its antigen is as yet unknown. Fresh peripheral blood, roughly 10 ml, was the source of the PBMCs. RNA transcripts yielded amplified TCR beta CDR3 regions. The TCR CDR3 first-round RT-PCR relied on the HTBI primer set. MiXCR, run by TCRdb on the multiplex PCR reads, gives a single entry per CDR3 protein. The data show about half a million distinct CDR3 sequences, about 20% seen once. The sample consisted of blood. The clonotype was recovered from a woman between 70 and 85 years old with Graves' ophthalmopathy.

CDR3: CASRGTGRTEAFF. The DNA for the CDR3 is TGTGCCAGCAGGGGGACAGGGCGCACTGAAGCTTTCTTT. The chain couples TRBV12-3 or TRBV12-4 to TRBJ1-1, with 9 bases lining up with TRBD1. After removal of 6 bases from V and 4 bases from J, the junction contained 3 bases not matched to a gene. There are 13 residues in the CDR3.